One sample yielded the 3 T cell receptor beta chains listed below, sequenced in a study of blood T cells in healthy people across ages. A sample-barcoded 5' primer and a J-beta primer mix were used in a second PCR of about 7 to 12 cycles. In TCRdb, the 5' RACE reads were re-called with MiXCR into one record per CDR3 protein. The sample consists of roughly 1.7 million distinct CDR3 sequences, 30% to 35% of them appearing once. The sample was blood. These receptors originate from a woman in her 30s in good health.

The genes are TRBV5-1 and TRBJ2-3, with TRBD2 matching 7 bases. The V segment lost 4 bases and the J segment 4 bases; nucleotides outside the gene matches: 9. This CDR3 contains 15 residues. Germline V CDR1 and CDR2: SGHRS, YFSETQ. This CDR3 is CASSTGTTRADTQYF. In DNA, the CDR3 is TGCGCCAGCAGCACGGGGACTACGAGGGCAGATACGCAGTATTTT.

The chain uses TRBV27 and TRBJ2-3, with D hard to call. This CDR3 is 14 amino acids long. Germline V lookup: CDR1 MNHEY, CDR2 SMNVEV (reference sequence). V was clipped by 7 bases and J by 1 base, with 12 bases between them. The CDR3 here is CASKGPTGTDTQYF. CDR3 nucleotide sequence: TGTGCCAGCAAAGGACCGACCGGCACAGATACGCAGTATTTT.

This clonotype showed up many times. Compared with germline, one end of the junction differs, possibly owing to a read error. This chain links TRBV4-1 with TRBJ2-3, with 13 bases fitting TRBD2. The germline V gene has CDR1 MGHRA and CDR2 YSYEKL. The CDR3 extends over 15 amino acids. The CDR3 DNA reads TGTGCCAGCAGTACTAGCGGGAGGGCCGCAGATACGCAGTATTTT. Protein sequence: CASSTSGRAADTQYF.